This T cell receptor beta chain was retrieved from a study of shared clonotypes between healthy human individuals. Points from the study as a whole: Estimated clonotype richness was generally higher in naive than memory subsets.

This CDR3 comprises 16 residues. Germline assignment: CDR1 SGHRS and CDR2 YFSETQ. The V and J ends lost 2 bases and 5 bases, in that order; junction bases with no gene match: 11. In regard to this clone: Its specificity is unknown.

Every contributor of samples was a Caucasian grown-up residing in Nashville, Tennessee. The test was conducted at deep level. In the study's own analysis: ImmunoSEQ only sent back junction sequences with no quality scores, so filtering was done differently. The table came from immunoSEQ multiplex PCR; TCRdb's copy has only in-frame clones and leaves some out. For V, J and clone size, that table is used; D and trimming come from the DNA. The table lists 900,000 to 1,200,000 clones, around 78% of them singletons, with roughly 0.62% in the top ten. The sequenced sample was memory CD4+ T cells from PBMCs. Subset specified: CD45RA-negative fraction. The rearrangement joins TRBV5-1 to TRBJ2-5, with TRBD2 matching over 8 bases. The source of this sequence is a man aged 18 to 29 in good health. Some clones in this sample may be carry-over from other donors' samples. The CDR3: CASSFLVAGMGETQYF. The DNA for the CDR3 is TGCGCCAGCAGCTTTCTCGTAGCGGGGATGGGCGAGACCCAGTACTTC. The complete variable domain, with remaining parts taken from reference TRBV5-1 and TRBJ2-5, reads KAGVTQTPRYLIKTRGQQVTLSCSPISGHRSVSWYQQTPGQGLQFLFEYFSETQRNKGNFPGRFSGRQFSNSRSEMNVSTLELGDSALYLCASSFLVAGMGETQYFGPGTRLLVL.